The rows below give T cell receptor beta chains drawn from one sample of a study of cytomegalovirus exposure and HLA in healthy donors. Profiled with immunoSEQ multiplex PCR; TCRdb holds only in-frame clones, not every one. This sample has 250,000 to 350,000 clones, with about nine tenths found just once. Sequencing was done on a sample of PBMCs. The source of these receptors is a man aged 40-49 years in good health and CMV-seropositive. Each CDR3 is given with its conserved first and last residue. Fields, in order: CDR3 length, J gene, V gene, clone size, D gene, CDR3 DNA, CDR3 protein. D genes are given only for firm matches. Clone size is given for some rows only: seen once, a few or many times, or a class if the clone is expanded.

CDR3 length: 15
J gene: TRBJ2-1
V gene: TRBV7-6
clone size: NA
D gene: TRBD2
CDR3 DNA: TGTGCCAGCAGCTTAGAGGCGGGAGGGGATAATGAGCAGTTCTTC
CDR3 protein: CASSLEAGGDNEQFF

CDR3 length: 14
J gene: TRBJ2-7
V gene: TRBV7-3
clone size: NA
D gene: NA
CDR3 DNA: TGTGCCAGCAGCTTCGGAGGTGGATCCTACGAGCAGTACTTC
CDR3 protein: CASSFGGGSYEQYF

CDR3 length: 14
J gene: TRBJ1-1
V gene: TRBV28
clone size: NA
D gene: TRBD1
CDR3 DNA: TGTGCCAGCCTAGGGACAGGGGGCAACACTGAAGCTTTCTTT
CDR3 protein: CASLGTGGNTEAFF

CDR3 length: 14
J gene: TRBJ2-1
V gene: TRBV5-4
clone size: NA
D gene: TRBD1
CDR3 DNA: TGTGCCAGCAGCTCGGGACAGGCTTTCGATGAGCAGTTCTTC
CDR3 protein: CASSSGQAFDEQFF

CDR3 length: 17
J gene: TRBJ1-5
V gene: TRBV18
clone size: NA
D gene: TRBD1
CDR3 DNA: TGTGCCAGCTCACCAGCGACAGGGGGCGTTGGCAATCAGCCCCAGCATTTT
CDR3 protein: CASSPATGGVGNQPQHF

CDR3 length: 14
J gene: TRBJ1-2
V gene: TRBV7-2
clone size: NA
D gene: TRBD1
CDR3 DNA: TGTGCCAGCAGCTTAGCGGGACAGATCTATGGCTACACCTTC
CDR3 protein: CASSLAGQIYGYTF

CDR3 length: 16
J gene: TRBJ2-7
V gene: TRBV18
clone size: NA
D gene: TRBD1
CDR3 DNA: TGTGCCAGCTCACTGGCGACGACAGGGGGTAACTACGAGCAGTACTTC
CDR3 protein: CASSLATTGGNYEQYF

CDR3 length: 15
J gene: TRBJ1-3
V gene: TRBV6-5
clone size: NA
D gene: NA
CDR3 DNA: TGTGCCAGCAGATTGACGGGATATTCTGGAAACACCATATATTTT
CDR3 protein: CASRLTGYSGNTIYF

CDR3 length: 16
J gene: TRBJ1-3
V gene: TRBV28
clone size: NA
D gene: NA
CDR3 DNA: TGTGCCAGCACCCGACAGCTGTACGCGGGGGGAAACACCATATATTTT
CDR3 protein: CASTRQLYAGGNTIYF

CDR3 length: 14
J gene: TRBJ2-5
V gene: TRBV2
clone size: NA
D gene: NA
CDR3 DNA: TGTGCCAGCAAGTTGTCAGGGCCGCAAGAGACCCAGTACTTC
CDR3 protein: CASKLSGPQETQYF

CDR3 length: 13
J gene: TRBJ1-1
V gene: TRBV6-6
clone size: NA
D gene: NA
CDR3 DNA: TGTGCCAGCAGGGATCACAGGGCACCTGAAGCTTTCTTT
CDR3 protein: CASRDHRAPEAFF

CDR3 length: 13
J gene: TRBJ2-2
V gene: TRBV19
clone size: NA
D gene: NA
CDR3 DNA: TGTGCCAGTAGGTTAACAATGACCGGGGAGCTGTTTTTT
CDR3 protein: CASRLTMTGELFF

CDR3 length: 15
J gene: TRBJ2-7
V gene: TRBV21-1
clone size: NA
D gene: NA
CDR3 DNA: TGTGCCAGCAGCAAAGACAGGGGGCTCTCCTACGAGCAGTACTTC
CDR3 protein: CASSKDRGLSYEQYF

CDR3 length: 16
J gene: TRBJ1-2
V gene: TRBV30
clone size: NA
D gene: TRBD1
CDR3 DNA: TGTGCCTGGAGTGTACCGCGGACAGGGAGGAACTATGGCTACACCTTC
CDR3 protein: CAWSVPRTGRNYGYTF

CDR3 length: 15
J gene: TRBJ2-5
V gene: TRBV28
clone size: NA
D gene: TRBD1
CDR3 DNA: TGTGCCAGCAGACCTTGGACAGGGGACCAAGAGACCCAGTACTTC
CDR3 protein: CASRPWTGDQETQYF

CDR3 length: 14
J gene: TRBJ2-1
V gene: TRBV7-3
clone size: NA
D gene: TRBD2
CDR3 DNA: TGTGCCAGCAGCCCATGGGAGGGGAACAATGAGCAGTTCTTC
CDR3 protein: CASSPWEGNNEQFF

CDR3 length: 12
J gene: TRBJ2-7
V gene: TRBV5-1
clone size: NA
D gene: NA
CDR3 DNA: TGCGCCAGCAGCTTAGAGGATCACGAGCAGTACTTC
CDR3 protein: CASSLEDHEQYF

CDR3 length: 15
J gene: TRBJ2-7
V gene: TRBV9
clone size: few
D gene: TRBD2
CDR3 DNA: TGTGCCAGCAGCGCCGGACTAGCGGAGTATTACGAGCAGTACTTC
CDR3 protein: CASSAGLAEYYEQYF

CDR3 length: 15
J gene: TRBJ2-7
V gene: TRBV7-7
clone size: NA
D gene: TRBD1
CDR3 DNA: TGTGCTAGCAGCTCGGGACAGGGGGAATTCTACGAGCAGTACTTC
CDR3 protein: CASSSGQGEFYEQYF

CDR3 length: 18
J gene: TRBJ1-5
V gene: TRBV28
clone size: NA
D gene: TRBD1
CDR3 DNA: TGTGCCAGCAGTTTACCGCCTTACAGGGGAGCGGGCAATCAGCCCCAGCATTTT
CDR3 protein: CASSLPPYRGAGNQPQHF

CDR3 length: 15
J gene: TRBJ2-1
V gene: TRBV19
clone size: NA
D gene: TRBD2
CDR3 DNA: TGTGCCAGTAGTACTGCTAGCGGGAGCTACAATGAGCAGTTCTTC
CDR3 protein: CASSTASGSYNEQFF

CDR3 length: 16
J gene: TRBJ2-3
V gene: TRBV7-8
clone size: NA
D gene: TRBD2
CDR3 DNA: TGTGCCAGCAAGACCCTCAGCGGGACCAACACAGATACGCAGTATTTT
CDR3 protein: CASKTLSGTNTDTQYF

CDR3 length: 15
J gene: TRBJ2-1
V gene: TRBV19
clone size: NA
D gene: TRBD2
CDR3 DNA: TGTGCCAGTAGCACCGGACTAGCGGGAGGGAATGAGCAGTTCTTC
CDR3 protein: CASSTGLAGGNEQFF

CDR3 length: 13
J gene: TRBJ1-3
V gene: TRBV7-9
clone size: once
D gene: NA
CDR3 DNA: TGTGCCAGCCAGGGTAGGGCTGGAAACACCATATATTTT
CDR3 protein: CASQGRAGNTIYF

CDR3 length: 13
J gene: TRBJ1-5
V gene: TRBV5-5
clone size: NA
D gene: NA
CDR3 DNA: TGTGCCAGCAGCTTGGGCGTGCTCGAACCCCAGCATTTT
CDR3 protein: CASSLGVLEPQHF

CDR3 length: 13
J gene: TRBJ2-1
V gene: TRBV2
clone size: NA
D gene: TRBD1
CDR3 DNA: TGTGCCAGCAGCCACAGGGGAGCCAATGAGCAGTTCTTC
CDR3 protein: CASSHRGANEQFF

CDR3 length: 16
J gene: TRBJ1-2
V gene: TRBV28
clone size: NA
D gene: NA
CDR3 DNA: TGTGCCAGCAGAAACGAGGTCGGGAGGGGAGGGTATGGCTACACCTTC
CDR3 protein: CASRNEVGRGGYGYTF

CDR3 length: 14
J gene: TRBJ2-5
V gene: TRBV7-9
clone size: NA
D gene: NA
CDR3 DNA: TGTGCCAGCAGCTTAGCGCTTGCGTTGGAGACCCAGTACTTC
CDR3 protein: CASSLALALETQYF

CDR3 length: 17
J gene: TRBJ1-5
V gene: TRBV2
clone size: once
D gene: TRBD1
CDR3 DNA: TGTGCCAGCAGTGAAAGCACAGGGGGCGCGGGGCATCAGCCCCAGCATTTT
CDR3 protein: CASSESTGGAGHQPQHF

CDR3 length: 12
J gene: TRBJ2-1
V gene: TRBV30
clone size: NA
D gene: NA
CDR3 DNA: TGTGCCTGGAGTGCAAAGCACTATGAGCAGTTCTTC
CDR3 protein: CAWSAKHYEQFF

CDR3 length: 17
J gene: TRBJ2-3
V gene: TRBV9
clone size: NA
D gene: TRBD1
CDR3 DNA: TGTGCCAGCAGCGTAACTCGGACAGGGGGCGGTAGGGATACGCAGTATTTT
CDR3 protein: CASSVTRTGGGRDTQYF

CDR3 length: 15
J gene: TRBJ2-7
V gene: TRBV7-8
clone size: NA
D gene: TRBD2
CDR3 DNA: TGTGCCAGCAGCCAAAGACTAGCCCCACCCTACGAGCAGTACTTC
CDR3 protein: CASSQRLAPPYEQYF